This T cell receptor beta chain was captured by sequencing in a study of tissue T cells after allogeneic stem cell transplantation (dated by TCRdb to 2021 to 2024). Regarding the research as a whole: TCR beta repertoires were profiled across many tissues obtained from research autopsies of patients with and without GVHD, as well as in mouse models of GVHD. The human arm was a prospective observational study without blinding or randomization. Paper-wide results and their limitations: The patient cohort was small and varied clinically, and sampling depth was recognized as a limitation. Within patients, how anatomically similar the tissues were was a key factor in shaping TCR repertoire composition, regardless of disease or transplant status. Few T cell clones were found to be shared across patients, but shared repertoire signatures across patients were revealed in a tissue-specific fashion by motif-based clustering. The study did not determine which tissue TCRs were alloreactive or antigen-specific, and some clones might have been persisting host cells. In both patients and mice, T cells from blood and spleen covered only a limited part of the TCR repertoire found in tissues.

As encoded in the germline V gene, CDR1 is LGHNA while CDR2 is YSYQKL. The cysteine opens and the phenylalanine closes a CDR3 of 15 amino acids. Part of the CDR3 DNA is given, 42 bases translated from base 1. V drops 0 bases and J drops 0 bases, leaving 8 bases in between. This clone is deemed medium-sized (0.01 to 0.1%). Its antigen remains unidentified. Mouse gene names and germline sequences are used here. With the read ending 1 residue before the CDR3 end, the germline J gene is used to fill in that end. The time point label on this specimen signifies: mouse harvest day 14 after allogeneic transplant. Each mouse graft consisted of 10^7 T-cell-depleted bone marrow cells plus 10^6 splenic CD5+ T cells and was given by tail vein injection. To model GVHD in mice, a major MHC-mismatch B6 (H2b) into BALB/c (H2d) model was used, and tissues were profiled at day 7 or 14. On day 7 or 14 post-transplant, mouse tissues and retro-orbital blood were harvested with separate sterile tools for each animal, and livers were flushed beforehand. Before genomic DNA isolation with the DNeasy Blood & Tissue Kit, mouse tissues were minced using razor blades in buffered saline.

Library creation used the immunoSEQ multiplex PCR assay. Adaptive Biotechnologies performed TCRbeta CDR3 sequencing at survey depth and reported CDR3 sequences, V/J genes, productive frequency, and template counts. Amplification of TCR beta CDR3 regions started from genomic DNA instead of RNA. Per the authors' processing: Pairwise repertoire overlap between tissues was quantified with Jensen-Shannon divergence, where 1 means complete divergence and 0 identical. Tissues were clustered by single-linkage agglomerative hierarchical clustering of pairwise JSD values, and the clustering results were displayed as dendrograms. GLIPH2 was run on all patient samples with simulation_depth 1000, kmer_min_depth 3, cdr3_length_cutoff 8, keeping groups with more than two unique CDR3s. A standardized tissue-overlap score was generated by extrapolating Jaccard GLIPH-group overlap across patients to a standard repertoire size of 1000 clones. Associations of diversity with clinical or experimental variables used linear mixed-effect models with tissue fixed effects and individual random effects. TCRdb's version of the immuneACCESS table is confined to in-frame rearrangements and falls short of the full clone set. An unresolved V gene accounts for under half of the shortfall where checked; the remainder is of unknown origin. V, J and clone size are those of that table, while D and trimming were read from the DNA. This sample holds about 2,900 clones; less than 50% were observed only once. Around 38% of the sample is in the top ten clones.

The sample comprised gut tissue. This clonotype was sampled from a female BALB/c mouse given C57BL/6 T cells with graft-versus-host disease after an allogeneic hematopoietic cell transplant. Recombination linked TRBV2 to TRBJ1-2; TRBD1 is perhaps the D gene, given 6 matching bases. CDR3 DNA, as far as it was read: TGTGCCAGCAGCCAAGAAGAGGGGGCAAACTCCGACTACACC. Its protein product is CASSQEEGANSDYT. The CDR3 as a whole reads CASSQEEGANSDYTF.